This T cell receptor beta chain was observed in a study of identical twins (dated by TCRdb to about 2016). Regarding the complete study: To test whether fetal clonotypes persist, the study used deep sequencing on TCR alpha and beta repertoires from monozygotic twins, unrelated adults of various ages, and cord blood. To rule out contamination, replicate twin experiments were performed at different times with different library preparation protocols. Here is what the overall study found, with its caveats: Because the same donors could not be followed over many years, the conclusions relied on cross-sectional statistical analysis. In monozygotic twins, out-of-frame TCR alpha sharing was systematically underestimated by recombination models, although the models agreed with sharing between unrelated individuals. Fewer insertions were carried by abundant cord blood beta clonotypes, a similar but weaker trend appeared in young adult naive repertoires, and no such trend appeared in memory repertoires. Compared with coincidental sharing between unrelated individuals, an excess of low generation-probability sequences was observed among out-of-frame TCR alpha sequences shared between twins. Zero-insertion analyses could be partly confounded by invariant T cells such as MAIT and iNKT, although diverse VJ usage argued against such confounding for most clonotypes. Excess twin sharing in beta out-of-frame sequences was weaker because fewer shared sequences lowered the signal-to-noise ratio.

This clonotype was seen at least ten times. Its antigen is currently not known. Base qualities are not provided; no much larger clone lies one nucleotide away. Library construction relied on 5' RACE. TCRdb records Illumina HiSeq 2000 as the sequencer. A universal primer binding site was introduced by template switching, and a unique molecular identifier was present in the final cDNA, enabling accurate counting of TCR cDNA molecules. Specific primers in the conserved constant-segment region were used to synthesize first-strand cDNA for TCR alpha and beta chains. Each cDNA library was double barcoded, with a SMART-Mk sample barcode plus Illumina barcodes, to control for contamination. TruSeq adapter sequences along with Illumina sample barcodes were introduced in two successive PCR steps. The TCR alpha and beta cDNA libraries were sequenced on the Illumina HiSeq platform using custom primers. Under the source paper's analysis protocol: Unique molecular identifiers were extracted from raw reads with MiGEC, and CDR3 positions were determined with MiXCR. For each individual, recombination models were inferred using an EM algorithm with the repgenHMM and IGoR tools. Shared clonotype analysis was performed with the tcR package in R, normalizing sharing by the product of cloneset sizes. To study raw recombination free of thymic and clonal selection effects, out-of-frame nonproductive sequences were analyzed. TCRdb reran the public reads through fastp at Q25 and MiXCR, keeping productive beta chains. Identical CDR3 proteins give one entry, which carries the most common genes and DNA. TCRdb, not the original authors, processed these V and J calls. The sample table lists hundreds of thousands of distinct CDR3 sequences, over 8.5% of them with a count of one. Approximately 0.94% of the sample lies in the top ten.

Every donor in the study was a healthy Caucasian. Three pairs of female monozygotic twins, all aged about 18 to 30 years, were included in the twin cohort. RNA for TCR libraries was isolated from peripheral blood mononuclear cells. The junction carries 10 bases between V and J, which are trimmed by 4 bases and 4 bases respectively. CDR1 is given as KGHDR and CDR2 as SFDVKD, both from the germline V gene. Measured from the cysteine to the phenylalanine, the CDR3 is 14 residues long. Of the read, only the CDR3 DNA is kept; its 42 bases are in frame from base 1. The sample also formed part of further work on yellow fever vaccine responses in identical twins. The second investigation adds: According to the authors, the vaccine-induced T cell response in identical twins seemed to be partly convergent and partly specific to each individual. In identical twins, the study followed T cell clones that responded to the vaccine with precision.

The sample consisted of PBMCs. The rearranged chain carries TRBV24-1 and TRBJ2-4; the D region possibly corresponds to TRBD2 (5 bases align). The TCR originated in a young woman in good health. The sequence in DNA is TGTGCCACCAGTGACAGCGGACCGAAAAACATTCAGTACTTC. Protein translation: CATSDSGPKNIQYF.